This T cell receptor (beta chain) was sequenced for a study of CD8 T cells in Susac syndrome. The V end lost 3 bases, the J end lost 0 bases, and 10 bases lay between the germline ends. The V gene's germline CDR1 is SGDLS and CDR2 YYNGEE. The CDR3 spans 16 residues. The count of this clonotype is one. It was with random hexamers that about 0.45 to 1 ug RNA was reverse transcribed. From the immunoSEQ multiplex PCR reads, TCRdb called clonotypes with MiXCR, one entry per CDR3 protein. The sample includes 190,000 or so distinct CDR3 sequences, roughly 96% seen only once; the top ten take roughly 0.088%. This clonotype was sampled from a human donor with multiple sclerosis. The specimen sequenced was CD4+ T cells from PBMCs. This sequence joins TRBV9 and TRBJ2-6; D call uncertain. Here the CDR3 DNA reads TGTGCCAGCAGCGGCCCACAAGTCTCTGGGGCCAACGTCCTGACTTTC. Translation gives CASSGPQVSGANVLTF.